A single sample gave rise to the 7 T cell receptor beta chains below, sequenced in a study of blood T cells in healthy people across ages. It was with a sample-barcoded 5' primer and a J-beta primer mix that a second PCR of roughly 7 to 12 cycles was run. TCRdb recomputed calls from the 5' RACE reads with MiXCR, one row per CDR3 protein. The sample consists of more than 900,000 distinct CDR3 sequences, under 30% of them appearing once. A further study also used this sample, focusing on T cells of mothers and their children.

The sequencing sample was made of blood. The receptors shown here come from a girl aged 2 to 9 in good health.

V is TRBV25-1 and J is TRBJ2-4, with 11 bases that match TRBD1. Per germline, CDR1 MGHDK and CDR2 SYGVNS. The CDR3 has 15 amino acids. Losses at the gene ends were 4 bases for V and 5 bases for J; bases not matched to a gene: 4. The CDR3 here is CASSGTGGAENIQYF. CDR3 coding DNA: TGTGCCAGCAGTGGGACAGGGGGCGCGGAAAACATTCAGTACTTC.

The V and J genes are TRBV28 and TRBJ2-5; TRBD2 matches 16 bases. The J call may be mistaken, given a closer DNA end match to TRBJ2-1. This CDR3 is built from 17 residues. Germline V gene sequence: CDR1 MDHEN, CDR2 SYDVKM. The CDR3 nucleotides read TGTGCCAGCAGTTTAAAAACCGGGACTAGCGGGAGGGATGAGCAGTTCTTC. It translates to CASSLKTGTSGRDEQFF.

V gene TRBV28 combines with J gene TRBJ2-1; 11 nucleotides line up with TRBD2. The CDR3 is made up of 13 amino acids. Looked up from germline, CDR1 is MDHEN and CDR2 is SYDVKM. V trimming: 3 bases; J trimming: 8 bases; junction bases outside the gene matches: 0. CDR3 residues: CASSLGLADEQFF. The CDR3 DNA follows: TGTGCCAGCAGTTTGGGACTAGCGGATGAGCAGTTCTTC. Using reference TRBV28 and TRBJ2-1 for the parts outside the CDR3, the full variable domain is DVKVTQSSRYLVKRTGEKVFLECVQDMDHENMFWYRQDPGLGLRLIYFSYDVKMKEKGDIPEGYSVSREKKERFSLILESASTNQTSMYLCASSLGLADEQFFGPGTRLTVL.

Concerning this clonotype: At one boundary the junction diverges from the germline segment, which might be a read error. The V and J genes are TRBV11-2 and TRBJ1-3; no definite D call. In germline, CDR1 is SGHAT, CDR2 FQNNGV. This CDR3 has 14 amino acids. CDR3 region: CASSLVGVGNIIYF. DNA of the CDR3: TGTGCCAGCAGCTTAGTCGGTGTCGGAAACATCATATATTTT.

The CDR3 sequence is CASSLGGTGDEQYF. The CDR3, as DNA: TGTGCCAGCAGTTTAGGTGGGACAGGGGACGAGCAGTACTTC. This chain connects TRBV12-3 or TRBV12-4 to TRBJ2-7, with 10 bases fitting TRBD1. The V gene end was trimmed by 1 base and the J gene end by 5 bases; junction bases not matched to a gene: 2. The CDR3 consists of 14 residues.

The chain joins TRBV28 to TRBJ1-3, with 10 bases fitting TRBD1. This CDR3 has 15 residues. CDR1 is MDHEN, CDR2 SYDVKM, per germline. The V and J ends lost 9 bases and 8 bases, in that order; junction bases with no gene match: 13. The CDR3 loop reads CASRTRDRGLDTIYF. CDR3 nucleotide sequence: TGTGCCAGTAGGACTCGGGACAGGGGTTTAGACACCATATATTTT.

CDR3 protein: CASSLGAPNEQFF. The CDR3 nucleotides read TGTGCCAGCAGCTTAGGGGCCCCCAATGAGCAGTTCTTC. The chain carries TRBV7-3 and TRBJ2-5; a weak D match, TRBD1 (5 bases). The end of the DNA aligns better with TRBJ2-1, so the J call may be wrong. Germline CDR1 reads SGHTA; CDR2 reads FQGTGA. The CDR3 length is 13 residues.